This T cell receptor (beta chain) was found in a study of T cells after somatic rescue of genetic block. The CDR3 is 12 amino acids. V shed 7 bases and J 7 bases; nucleotides not matched to a gene: 4. Germline assignment: CDR1 SNHLY and CDR2 FYNNEI. The protocol was immunoSEQ multiplex PCR, while the TCRdb copy is restricted to in-frame clones and leaves out a portion. The sample includes more than 70,000 clones, around 89% of them seen just once. This chain uses TRBV2 with TRBJ1-5, with 7 bases fitting TRBD1. This clonotype originated in a woman under 30. Sequencing input: peripheral blood mononuclear cells (PBMCs). The CDR3 nucleotides read TGTGCCAGCAAGGAGGGGGCCCAGCCCCAGCATTTT. As protein: CASKEGAQPQHF.